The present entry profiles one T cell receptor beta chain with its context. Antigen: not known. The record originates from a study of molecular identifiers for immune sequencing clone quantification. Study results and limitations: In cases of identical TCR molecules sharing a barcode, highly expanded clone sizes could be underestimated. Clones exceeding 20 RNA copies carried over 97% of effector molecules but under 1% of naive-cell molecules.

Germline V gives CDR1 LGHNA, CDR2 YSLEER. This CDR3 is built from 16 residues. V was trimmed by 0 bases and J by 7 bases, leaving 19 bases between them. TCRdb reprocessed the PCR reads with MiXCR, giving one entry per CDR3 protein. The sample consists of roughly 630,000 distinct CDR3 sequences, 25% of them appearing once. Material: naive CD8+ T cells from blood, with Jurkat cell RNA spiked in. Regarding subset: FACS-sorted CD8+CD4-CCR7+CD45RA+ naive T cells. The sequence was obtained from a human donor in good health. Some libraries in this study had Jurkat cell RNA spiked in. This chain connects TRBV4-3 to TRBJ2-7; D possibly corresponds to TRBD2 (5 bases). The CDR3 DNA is TGCGCCAGCAGCCAAGATCGGATAGGGTCCGGAGGAGAGCAGTACTTC. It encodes CASSQDRIGSGGEQYF.